The 4 T cell receptor beta chains presented below share a single source sample, sequenced in a study of cytomegalovirus exposure and HLA in healthy donors. Sequencing used immunoSEQ multiplex PCR; TCRdb keeps in-frame clones, though not all of them. The sample shows about 200,000 clones, around 87% of them seen only once. Specimen: PBMCs. All receptors derive from a young woman in good health and CMV-seropositive.

This chain joins TRBV29-1 and TRBJ1-2, with 10 bases that match TRBD1. CDR1 and CDR2 (germline): SQVTM, ANQGSEA. The CDR3 runs to 15 residues. J lost 5 bases, V lost 0 bases, and 6 bases had no gene match. For the CDR3, the DNA is TGCAGCGTTGAAGACCGGGACAGGGGACGATATGGCTACACCTTC. Its translation is CSVEDRDRGRYGYTF.

The V gene is TRBV28, the J gene TRBJ1-1; no reliable D call. The length of the CDR3 is 10 residues. V was clipped by 5 bases and J by 12 bases, with 10 bases between them. Germline V gives CDR1 MDHEN, CDR2 SYDVKM. Here the CDR3 reads CASSLGVTFF. In nucleotides, the CDR3 is TGTGCCAGCAGTCTCGGTGTGACTTTCTTT.

The chain combines TRBV4-1 with TRBJ1-1, with 8 bases that match TRBD1. V shed 1 base, J shed 5 bases, and the junction held 6 bases outside the gene matches. Germline V lookup: CDR1 MGHRA, CDR2 YSYEKL. The CDR3 runs 15 residues. CDR3 residues: CASSQGRQGRTEAFF. As DNA, the CDR3 is TGCGCCAGCAGCCAAGGTCGACAGGGGAGGACTGAAGCTTTCTTT.

This clone was observed many times. V is TRBV11-2 and J is TRBJ2-7; TRBD2 matches 7 bases. CDR1 and CDR2 (germline): SGHAT, FQNNGV. The CDR3 covers 15 residues. V trimming: 2 bases; J trimming: 3 bases; junction bases outside the gene matches: 7. The DNA for the CDR3 is TGTGCCAGCAGCTTATCGTCCGGGAGGTACTACGAGCAGTACTTC. Translating it yields CASSLSSGRYYEQYF.